The table lists the clone carrying this TCR beta chain with a few counts. What it binds is unknown. This entry belongs to a study of cytomegalovirus exposure and HLA in healthy donors. At the level of the study: Just over 80% of 300 to 450 genotyped donors fell in the Caucasian-associated ancestry cluster.

Trimming shortened V by 3 bases and J by 6 bases, and 11 bases separated the two germline ends. This CDR3 comprises 14 residues. CDR1 and CDR2 (germline): MNHEY, SVGAGI. Points from the study as a whole: Per a prior analysis, the majority of TCR beta V segments were productive roughly 90% or roughly 30% of the time. As a later analysis revealed, the rate of TCR association differed by HLA locus, with DRB1 most and HLA-C fewest. Researchers counted approximately 160 TCR beta chains as cytomegalovirus-associated.

A multiplex PCR was run with 60 Vbeta primers and 13 Jbeta primers. Only in-frame clones appear in the TCRdb table, and some are missing; sequencing was by immunoSEQ multiplex PCR. The table has more than 80,000 clones, 70% to 75% seen once. This chain joins TRBV6-5 and TRBJ1-4; D might be TRBD1 (5 bases). The sequencing input was PBMCs. The sequence was obtained from a man in his fifties or sixties in good health and CMV-seronegative. CDR3 amino acids: CASSYRGRDEKLFF. CDR3 bases: TGTGCCAGCAGTTATAGGGGTCGGGATGAAAAACTGTTTTTT.